One sample yielded the 21 T cell receptor beta chains listed below, sequenced in a study of CD8 T cells in Susac syndrome. The authors reverse transcribed about 0.5 to 1 ug RNA with random hexamers. One entry per CDR3 protein, called by TCRdb with MiXCR from the immunoSEQ multiplex PCR reads. The repertoire includes around 140,000 distinct CDR3 sequences, 80% to 85% of them detected once, and roughly 0.5% sits in the top ten. The sequencing sample was made of CD8+ T cells from PBMCs. The receptors were sampled from a human donor with multiple sclerosis.

The CDR3 loop is CAWSAGQSGTDTQYF. In DNA, the CDR3 is TGTGCCTGGAGCGCCGGACAGTCGGGCACAGATACGCAGTATTTT. J is TRBJ2-3 and V is TRBV30; a weak D match, TRBD1 (6 bases). The germline V gene encodes CDR1 GTSNPN and CDR2 SVGIG (reference sequence). The CDR3 is 15 residues long. The germline V and J ends were trimmed by 3 bases and 1 base, with 14 bases remaining between them.

V usage is TRBV3-1 and J usage is TRBJ2-2; D ambiguous. Per germline, CDR1 LGHDT and CDR2 YNNKEL (reference sequence). V lost 4 bases, J lost 6 bases, and 15 bases lay in between. The CDR3 runs 15 residues. In DNA, the CDR3 is TGTGCCAGCAGCCCCCGGTGGCCCCGTCCCGGGGAGCTGTTTTTT. Translation gives CASSPRWPRPGELFF.

The genes are TRBV7-6 and TRBJ2-1; TRBD1 matches at 7 bases. CDR1 and CDR2 (germline): SGHVS, FNYEAQ. The CDR3 consists of 15 residues. After removal of 4 bases from V and 5 bases from J, the junction contained 8 bases not matched to a gene. The CDR3 DNA reads as TGTGCCAGCAGCTCCAACAGGGGATGGAACAATGAGCAGTTCTTC. Translating it yields CASSSNRGWNNEQFF.

V and J are TRBV4-1 and TRBJ1-5, with no clear D. Germline values: CDR1 MGHRA, CDR2 YSYEKL. CDR3 length equals 14 residues. Trimming removed 3 bases at V and 2 bases at J, with 8 bases between. CDR3 in amino acids: CASSQARGNQPQHF. CDR3 coding DNA: TGCGCCAGCAGCCAGGCCCGAGGCAATCAGCCCCAGCATTTT.

The J gene is TRBJ1-5, the V gene TRBV27; D is perhaps TRBD1 (5 bases). This CDR3 is 13 amino acids long. The V end lost 3 bases, the J end lost 7 bases, and 10 bases lay between the germline ends. Germline CDR1 MNHEY, CDR2 SMNVEV (reference sequence). CDR3 bases: TGTGCCAGCAGTTTGGGGCCAGCACAGCCCCAGCATTTT. Its protein product is CASSLGPAQPQHF.

This clonotype was seen just once. This chain connects TRBV20-1 to TRBJ2-1; 15 bases are a match to TRBD2. V lost 0 bases, J lost 0 bases, and 9 bases stayed unmatched. CDR3 length: 20 residues. From germline, CDR1 is DFQATT and CDR2 SNEGSKA (reference sequence). As DNA, the CDR3 is TGCAGTGCTAGAGATTCGGGACTAGCGGGAGGCCCCAGCTCCTACAATGAGCAGTTCTTC. It translates to CSARDSGLAGGPSSYNEQFF.

The V call is TRBV24-1, the J call TRBJ1-2; no clear D gene. V gave up 9 bases and J gave up 0 bases, with 10 bases separating them. The germline V gene has CDR1 KGHDR and CDR2 SFDVKD. This CDR3 has 13 amino acids. DNA for the CDR3: TGTGCCACCCAGGACGGAACTAACTATGGCTACACCTTC. This gives the protein CATQDGTNYGYTF.

The V call is TRBV20-1, the J call TRBJ1-1; D might be TRBD1 (6 bases). Germline assignment: CDR1 DFQATT and CDR2 SNEGSKA (reference sequence). The CDR3 loop spans 13 amino acids. V was cut by 0 bases and J by 5 bases, with 10 bases left in between. In DNA, the CDR3 is TGCAGTGCTAGAGATACGGGGGCGACTGAAGCTTTCTTT. Translated: CSARDTGATEAFF.

J is TRBJ2-5 and V is TRBV27; 9 nucleotides match TRBD1. Germline CDR1 is MNHEY and CDR2 is SMNVEV (reference sequence). This CDR3 spans 15 amino acids. V trimming: 4 bases; J trimming: 3 bases; junction bases outside the gene matches: 6. The CDR3 loop reads CASSSPGQGEETQYF. The CDR3 nucleotides are TGTGCCAGCAGTTCCCCGGGACAGGGAGAAGAGACCCAGTACTTC.

The gene calls are TRBV7-2 and TRBJ1-5; 7 positions agree with TRBD1. CDR1 and CDR2 from the germline V gene are SGHTA and FQGNSA. After removal of 5 bases from V and 1 base from J, the junction contained 8 bases not matched to a gene. The CDR3 sequence is 16 residues long. The chain's CDR3 is CASSQGGLGSNQPQHF. The DNA for the CDR3 is TGTGCCAGCAGCCAGGGGGGATTGGGAAGCAATCAGCCCCAGCATTTT.

The rearrangement links TRBV27 to TRBJ2-3, with a weak D call TRBD2 (6 bases). The CDR3 runs to 15 residues. V gave up 2 bases and J gave up 5 bases, with 14 bases separating them. Germline loops: CDR1 MNHEY, CDR2 SMNVEV (reference sequence). The CDR3 DNA sequence: TGTGCCAGCAGTTTAGCATACGGGGGTGGAGATACGCAGTATTTT. It encodes CASSLAYGGGDTQYF.

The V gene is TRBV19, the J gene TRBJ1-1, with D tentatively TRBD1 (5 bases). This CDR3 has 10 residues. The ends were cut back, 8 bases at V and 12 bases at J, with 13 bases in the middle. Germline V lookup: CDR1 LNHDA, CDR2 SQIVND (reference sequence). In DNA, the CDR3 is TGTGCCAGTGGAGGGGAAACTACTTTCTTT. Translation: CASGGETTFF.

The gene calls are TRBV3-1 and TRBJ2-1; 11 bases map to TRBD2. Germline CDR1 and CDR2: LGHDT and YNNKEL (reference sequence). There are 18 residues in the CDR3. V dropped 1 base and J dropped 4; count of bases not matched to a gene: 9. This CDR3 is CASSQALALAGGYNEQFF. The CDR3 coding sequence is TGTGCCAGCAGCCAAGCCCTCGCGCTAGCGGGAGGATACAATGAGCAGTTCTTC.

The chain has TRBV4-1 and TRBJ2-3, with D hard to call. Trimming took 6 bases from V and 2 from J, leaving 9 bases between them. Germline V lookup: CDR1 MGHRA, CDR2 YSYEKL. This CDR3 has 13 amino acids. This CDR3 reads CASRLETTDTQYF. The CDR3 DNA follows: TGCGCCAGCAGACTTGAGACCACAGATACGCAGTATTTT.

This clonotype was seen only once. This chain joins TRBV3-1 and TRBJ2-7; D is unclear. V gave up 1 base and J gave up 3 bases, with 19 bases separating them. The CDR3 sequence is 17 residues long. Germline-derived CDR1 and CDR2 are LGHDT and YNNKEL (reference sequence). CDR3 nucleotides: TGTGCCAGCAGCCAAGTAGTCCACTTGTGGCCCTGCTACGAGCAGTACGTC. This gives the protein CASSQVVHLWPCYEQYV.

The chain employs TRBV4-3 and TRBJ1-3; tentative D call: TRBD1 (5 bases). Germline-derived CDR1 and CDR2 are LGHNA and YSLEER. CDR3 length: 16 residues. Trimming took off 0 bases at V and 0 bases at J, with 9 bases between the two ends. The CDR3 reads CASSQDSGFSGNTIYF. CDR3 DNA sequence: TGCGCCAGCAGCCAAGATTCAGGGTTCTCTGGAAACACCATATATTTT.

This chain joins TRBV14 and TRBJ1-2; D is unresolved. The V gene's germline CDR1 is SGHDN and CDR2 FVKESK. V was trimmed by 4 bases and J by 7 bases, leaving 13 bases between them. CDR3 size: 13 residues. The CDR3 loop is CASSPVISGGYTF. DNA of the CDR3: TGTGCCAGCAGCCCGGTAATCTCCGGTGGCTACACCTTC. Drawing the rest from reference TRBV14 and TRBJ1-2, the complete variable domain is EAGVTQFPSHSVIEKGQTVTLRCDPISGHDNLYWYRRVMGKEIKFLLHFVKESKQDESGMPNNRFLAERTGGTYSTLKVQPAELEDSGVYFCASSPVISGGYTFGSGTRLTVV.

The chain joins TRBV2 to TRBJ1-1; 7 nucleotides align to TRBD1. From germline, CDR1 is SNHLY and CDR2 FYNNEI. Unmatched junction bases numbered 6, after V lost 1 base and J lost 4 bases. The CDR3 length is 15 residues. CDR3 protein: CASSEDRDSFTEAFF. Written as DNA, the CDR3 is TGTGCCAGCAGTGAAGACCGGGACAGCTTCACTGAAGCTTTCTTT.

The chain links TRBV21-1 to TRBJ2-3. TRBV21-1 is annotated as a pseudogene. The CDR3 length is 12 residues. The DNA for the CDR3 is TGTGCCAGCAGCAACGGAGAAGATACGCAGTATTTT. Translating gives CASSNGEDTQYF.

The chain employs TRBV19 and TRBJ2-6; D tentatively reads TRBD1 or TRBD2 (5 bases each). Germline CDR1 LNHDA, CDR2 SQIVND (reference sequence). V was trimmed by 1 base and J by 10 bases, leaving 14 bases between them. The CDR3 sequence is 15 residues long. This CDR3 is CASSIGDGNGNVLTF. The CDR3 DNA is TGTGCCAGTAGTATAGGGGACGGCAATGGGAACGTCCTGACTTTC.

V usage is TRBV5-5 and J usage is TRBJ2-1; D is uncertain. The CDR3 is 18 residues long. Looked up from germline, CDR1 is SGHKS and CDR2 is YYEKEE (reference sequence). Trimming cost V 2 bases and J 0 bases, with 18 bases left between them. CDR3 bases: TGTGCCAGCAGCTTTGGAAGGTTCCCCCTAAGCTCCTACAATGAGCAGTTCTTC. Translation: CASSFGRFPLSSYNEQFF. Complete variable domain (other parts from reference TRBV5-5 and TRBJ2-1): DAGVTQSPTHLIKTRGQQVTLRCSPISGHKSVSWYQQVLGQGPQFIFQYYEKEERGRGNFPDRFSARQFPNYSSELNVNALLLGDSALYLCASSFGRFPLSSYNEQFFGPGTRLTVL.